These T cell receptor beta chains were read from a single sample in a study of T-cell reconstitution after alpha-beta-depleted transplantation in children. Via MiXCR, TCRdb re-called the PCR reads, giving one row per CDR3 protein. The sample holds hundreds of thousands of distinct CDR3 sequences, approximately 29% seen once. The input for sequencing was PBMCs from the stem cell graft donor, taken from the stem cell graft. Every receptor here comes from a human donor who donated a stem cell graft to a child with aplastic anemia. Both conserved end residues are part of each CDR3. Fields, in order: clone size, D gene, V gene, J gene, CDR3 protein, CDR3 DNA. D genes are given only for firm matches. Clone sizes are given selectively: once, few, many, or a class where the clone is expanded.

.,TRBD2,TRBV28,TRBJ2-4,CASSLLGETFTSGIAIQYF,TGTGCCAGCAGTTTATTGGGGGAAACATTCACGAGCGGGATAGCCATTCAGTACTTC
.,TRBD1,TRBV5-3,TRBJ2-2,CARSLAWTGSPGELFF,TGTGCCAGAAGCTTGGCCTGGACAGGGTCCCCCGGGGAGCTGTTTTTT
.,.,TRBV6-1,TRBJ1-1,CASSSALRGLGTEAFF,TGTGCCAGCAGCTCGGCTCTGCGGGGGTTAGGCACTGAAGCTTTCTTT
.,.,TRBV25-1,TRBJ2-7,CASSGSFYGYEQYF,TGTGCCAGCAGTGGGTCTTTCTACGGCTACGAGCAGTACTTC
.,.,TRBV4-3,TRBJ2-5,CASSQVRYQETQYF,TGCGCCAGCAGCCAAGTCAGGTACCAAGAGACCCAGTACTTC
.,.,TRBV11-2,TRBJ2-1,CASMGLAGRYNEQFF,TGTGCCAGCATGGGGCTGGCGGGCAGGTACAATGAGCAGTTCTTC
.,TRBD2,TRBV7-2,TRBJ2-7,CASRHRSGSGEQYF,TGTGCCAGCAGGCACCGTAGCGGGAGTGGCGAGCAGTACTTC
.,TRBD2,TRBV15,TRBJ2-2,CATSRDGLAGPANTGELFF,TGTGCCACCAGCAGAGATGGACTAGCGGGCCCCGCGAACACCGGGGAGCTGTTTTTT
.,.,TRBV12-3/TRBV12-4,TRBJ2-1,CASREGGLGQIEQFF,TGTGCCAGCAGAGAAGGGGGTCTGGGGCAGATAGAGCAGTTCTTC
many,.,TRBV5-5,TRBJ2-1,CASSLGLEVTYNEQFF,TGTGCCAGCAGCTTGGGACTAGAGGTTACCTACAATGAGCAGTTCTTC
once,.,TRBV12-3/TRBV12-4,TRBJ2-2,CASRDKGSLNTGELFF,TGTGCCAGCAGGGATAAGGGTTCCCTGAACACCGGGGAGCTGTTTTTT
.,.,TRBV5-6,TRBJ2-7,CASTLTPATYEQYF,TGTGCCAGCACCCTTACCCCAGCAACCTACGAGCAGTACTTC
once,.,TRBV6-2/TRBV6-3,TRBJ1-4,CASSYSIDGGDEKLFF,TGTGCCAGCAGTTACTCGATCGACGGAGGGGATGAAAAACTGTTTTTT
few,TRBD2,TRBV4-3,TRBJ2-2,CASSPQDSSGSTGELFF,TGCGCCAGCAGCCCTCAAGATTCTAGCGGGTCTACCGGGGAGCTGTTTTTT
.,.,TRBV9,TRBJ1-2,CASSVDEGRFYGYTF,TGTGCCAGCAGCGTAGACGAGGGGCGCTTCTATGGCTACACCTTC
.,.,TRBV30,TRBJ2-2,CAWSAGTGELFF,TGTGCCTGGAGTGCAGGGACCGGGGAGCTGTTTTTT